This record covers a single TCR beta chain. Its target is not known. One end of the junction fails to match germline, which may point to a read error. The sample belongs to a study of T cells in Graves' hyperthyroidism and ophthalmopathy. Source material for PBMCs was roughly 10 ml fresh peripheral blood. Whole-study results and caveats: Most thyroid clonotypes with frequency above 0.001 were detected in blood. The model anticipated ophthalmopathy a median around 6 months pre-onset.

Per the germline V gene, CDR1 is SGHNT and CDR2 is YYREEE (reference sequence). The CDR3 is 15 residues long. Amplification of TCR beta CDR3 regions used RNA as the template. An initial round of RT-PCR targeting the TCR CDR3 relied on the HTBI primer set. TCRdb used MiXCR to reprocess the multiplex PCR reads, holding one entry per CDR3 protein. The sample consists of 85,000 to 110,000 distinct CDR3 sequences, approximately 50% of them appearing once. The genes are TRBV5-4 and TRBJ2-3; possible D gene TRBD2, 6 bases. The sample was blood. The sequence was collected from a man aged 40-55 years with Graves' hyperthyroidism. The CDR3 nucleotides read TGTGCCAGCAGCTTGGGGGGGGTGGACACAGATACGCAATATTTT. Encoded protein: CASSLGGVDTDTQYF.